The 27 T cell receptor beta chains reported below all come from one sample, sequenced in a study of cytomegalovirus exposure and HLA in healthy donors. 60 Vbeta and 13 Jbeta primers were used in PCR. Sequenced by immunoSEQ multiplex PCR; TCRdb stores in-frame clones only, minus some. The sample records 70,000 to 95,000 clones, about 76% being singletons. Sequenced: PBMCs. These receptors were obtained from a man younger than 40 in good health and CMV-seropositive.

This clone was observed a handful of times. This chain uses TRBV5-4 with TRBJ1-1; TRBD1 might be the D (6 bases). Germline lookup yields CDR1 SGHNT and CDR2 YYREEE (reference sequence). The CDR3 spans 17 residues. Trimming stripped 5 bases from V and 4 bases from J, with 24 bases between. This CDR3 reads CASRFSGGRGFRTEAFF. The CDR3 DNA sequence: TGTGCCAGCAGGTTCAGCGGGGGGCGCGGGTTTCGCACTGAAGCTTTCTTT.

Points on this clone: Its ends do not fully match the called genes, so a read error is possible. This chain links TRBV11-2 with TRBJ2-1, with D possibly matching TRBD2 (5 bases). The CDR3 is 14 residues long. CDR1 and CDR2 from the germline V gene are SGHAT and FQNNGV. DNA of the CDR3: TGTGCCAGCAGCTTATATGGGTCTCGGGATGAGCAGCTCTTC. Translated, it gives CASSLYGSRDEQLF. Based on the CDR3 plus reference TRBV11-2 and TRBJ2-1, the full variable domain is EAGVAQSPRYKIIEKRQSVAFWCNPISGHATLYWYQQILGQGPKLLIQFQNNGVVDDSQLPKDRFSAERLKGVDSTLKIQPAKLEDSAVYLCASSLYGSRDEQLFGPGTRLTVL.

The chain combines TRBV5-8 with TRBJ2-3; tentatively, D is TRBD1 (6 bases). This CDR3 has 14 residues. Germline assignment: CDR1 SGHTS and CDR2 YDEGEE. V was pared by 2 bases and J by 4 bases, with 11 bases between. The CDR3 DNA follows: TGTGCCAGCAGCTTCAGTAGGGGGTCAGATACGCAGTATTTT. This encodes CASSFSRGSDTQYF.

The chain uses TRBV18 and TRBJ2-6; D may be TRBD1 (5 bases). This CDR3 has 16 residues. The ends were cut back, 4 bases at V and 2 bases at J, with 12 bases in the middle. Per the germline V gene, CDR1 is KGHSH and CDR2 is LQKENI. CDR3 in DNA: TGTGCCAGCTCACAACAGGCGCCGACTGGGGCCAACGTCCTGACTTTC. It codes for CASSQQAPTGANVLTF.

V is TRBV7-2 and J is TRBJ1-1; D is undetermined. The CDR3 is made up of 16 amino acids. V was cut by 5 bases and J by 2 bases, with 18 bases left in between. The V gene's germline CDR1 is SGHTA and CDR2 FQGNSA. Here the CDR3 DNA reads TGTGCCAGCAGCCTAAGTAGCACCAGAACAAACACTGAAGCTTTCTTT. Its protein product is CASSLSSTRTNTEAFF.

The chain recombines TRBV15 with TRBJ2-7; 11 positions match TRBD1. V was clipped by 1 base and J by 5 bases; unmatched bases: 4. This CDR3 spans 15 amino acids. In germline, CDR1 is LNHNV, CDR2 YYDKDF (reference sequence). In DNA, the CDR3 is TGTGCCACCAGCAGAGGAGGGACAGGGGGTAACGAGCAGTACTTC. Residues: CATSRGGTGGNEQYF.

The DNA for the CDR3 is TGTGCCAGCAGCTTACTAGGGATCGGCGAGCAGTACTTC. It yields the protein CASSLLGIGEQYF. The gene calls are TRBV5-6 and TRBJ2-7, with a possible D match to TRBD2 (5 bases). Deletions cut 2 bases from V and 6 bases from J, with 12 bases between. The CDR3 covers 13 residues. The germline gives CDR1 SGHDT, CDR2 YYEEEE. Complete variable domain (other parts from reference TRBV5-6 and TRBJ2-7): DAGVTQSPTHLIKTRGQQVTLRCSPKSGHDTVSWYQQALGQGPQFIFQYYEEEERQRGNFPDRFSGHQFPNYSSELNVNALLLGDSALYLCASSLLGIGEQYFGPGTRLTVT.

The gene calls are TRBV27 and TRBJ2-5, with 8 positions matching TRBD2. Germline values: CDR1 MNHEY, CDR2 SMNVEV (reference sequence). This CDR3 has 17 residues. The V gene end was trimmed by 5 bases and the J gene end by 3 bases; junction bases not matched to a gene: 14. DNA of the CDR3: TGTGCCAGCAGTCGAACACTAGCGGAGATCATTAAAGAGACCCAGTACTTC. Protein product: CASSRTLAEIIKETQYF.

V usage is TRBV13 and J usage is TRBJ2-1; weak D call: TRBD2 (5 bases). Germline V lookup: CDR1 PRHDT, CDR2 FYEKMQ (reference sequence). The CDR3 spans 15 residues. V lost 3 bases and J lost 5, with 14 bases in between. The CDR3 DNA is TGTGCCAGCAGCTTTACCGGGGAAATCGACAATGAGCAGTTCTTC. This translates into CASSFTGEIDNEQFF.

This clone was counted a single time. V usage is TRBV19 and J usage is TRBJ1-5; 8 bases align to TRBD1. The CDR3 sequence is 17 residues long. Germline CDR1 and CDR2: LNHDA and SQIVND (reference sequence). V gave up 5 bases and J gave up 4 bases; unmatched junction bases: 13. CDR3 coding DNA: TGTGCCAGTAGTGACGAAGACGACAGGGGACAAAATCAGCCCCAGCATTTT. Translation: CASSDEDDRGQNQPQHF.

This clone was counted only a few times. The gene calls are TRBV19 and TRBJ2-7; the match to TRBD2 covers 8 bases. The CDR3 is made up of 15 amino acids. Losses at the gene ends were 6 bases for V and 0 bases for J; bases not matched to a gene: 7. Germline loops: CDR1 LNHDA, CDR2 SQIVND (reference sequence). CDR3 loop: CASRNTGTSSYEQYF. The CDR3 DNA is TGTGCCAGTAGAAATACCGGGACTAGCTCCTACGAGCAGTACTTC.

This chain joins TRBV4-2 and TRBJ2-5, with D tentatively TRBD2 (6 bases). Germline V gene data show CDR1 as LGHNA and CDR2 as YNFKEQ. CDR3 length equals 14 residues. V lost 0 bases to trimming and J lost 4 bases, with 9 bases between them. DNA for the CDR3: TGTGCCAGCAGCCAAGACGCGGGACTAGAGACCCAGTACTTC. The encoded protein is CASSQDAGLETQYF.

A word on this clone: One end of the junction fails to match germline, which may point to a read error. V gene TRBV4-3 combines with J gene TRBJ1-4; 7 bases are shared with TRBD1. The length of the CDR3 is 17 residues. Germline-derived CDR1 and CDR2 are LGHNA and YSLEER. CDR3 nucleotides: TGCGCCAACAGCCAAGGGAACACCGGGACAGTAAGCGAAAAACTGTTTTTT. Protein: CANSQGNTGTVSEKLFF.

The gene calls are TRBV5-5 and TRBJ1-6, with a weak D call TRBD1 (5 bases). Germline lookup yields CDR1 SGHKS and CDR2 YYEKEE (reference sequence). Trimming took 0 bases from V and 7 from J, leaving 14 bases between them. The CDR3 totals 16 residues. The DNA for the CDR3 is TGTGCCAGCAGCTTGGTTACAGGCGTAGTGAATTCACCCCTCCACTTT. Protein: CASSLVTGVVNSPLHF.

The chain links TRBV2 to TRBJ1-6; TRBD1 might be the D (5 bases). Germline V CDR1 and CDR2: SNHLY, FYNNEI. Between the trimmed V and J ends, which lost 8 bases and 9 bases, there was a span of 17 bases. The CDR3 has 14 amino acids. This CDR3 reads CASGAAYRSSPLHF. In nucleotides, the CDR3 is TGTGCCAGCGGGGCTGCATACAGGAGTTCACCCCTCCACTTT.

The V call is TRBV2, the J call TRBJ1-4; D is possibly TRBD1 (5 bases). CDR3 length: 16 residues. Germline CDR1 reads SNHLY; CDR2 reads FYNNEI. Trimming shortened V by 11 bases and J by 0 bases, and 19 bases separated the two germline ends. The CDR3 nucleotides are TGTGCCCGCTCGCGGGACGCCACTCCAACTAATGAAAAACTGTTTTTT. It specifies CARSRDATPTNEKLFF.

The chain carries TRBV18 and TRBJ2-3, with 7 bases fitting TRBD1. Germline CDR1 is KGHSH and CDR2 is LQKENI. The V gene end was trimmed by 4 bases and the J gene end by 0 bases; junction bases not matched to a gene: 7. The CDR3 has 16 amino acids. In DNA, the CDR3 is TGTGCCAGCTCACAACGACAGGGATCTAGCACAGATACGCAGTATTTT. Translating gives CASSQRQGSSTDTQYF.

V and J are TRBV28 and TRBJ2-5; D may be TRBD2 (5 bases). The germline gives CDR1 MDHEN, CDR2 SYDVKM. Trimming pared 1 base from V and 9 bases from J, leaving 21 bases between. The CDR3 spans 16 residues. For the CDR3, the DNA is TGTGCCAGCAGTTTATTTTCTTCCGGGAACGAGAGGCCCCAGTACTTC. This encodes CASSLFSSGNERPQYF.

V and J are TRBV2 and TRBJ1-3; unclear D gene. Germline V gene lookup returns CDR1 SNHLY and CDR2 FYNNEI. Trimming pared 4 bases from V and 4 bases from J, leaving 5 bases between. CDR3 length: 12 residues. This CDR3 reads CASSGQGNTIYF. CDR3 DNA sequence: TGTGCCAGCAGTGGACAAGGAAACACCATATATTTT.

This clone has just a few counts. The rearrangement uses TRBV7-9 and TRBJ1-4; D perhaps matches TRBD1 (5 bases). V gave up 5 bases and J gave up 3 bases, with 13 bases separating them. Germline CDR1 reads SEHNR; CDR2 reads FQNEAQ (reference sequence). This CDR3 comprises 15 residues. This CDR3 is CASSGGGPANEKLFF. As DNA, the CDR3 is TGTGCCAGCAGCGGCGGGGGTCCGGCTAATGAAAAACTGTTTTTT. Looking up the rest from reference TRBV7-9 and TRBJ1-4 gives the full variable domain: DTGVSQNPRHKITKRGQNVTFRCDPISEHNRLYWYRQTLGQGPEFLTYFQNEAQLEKSRLLSDRFSAERPKGSFSTLEIQRTEQGDSAMYLCASSGGGPANEKLFFGSGTQLSVL.

The J gene is TRBJ1-2, the V gene TRBV19, with D possibly TRBD1 on 5 matching bases. Trimming shortened V by 6 bases and J by 5 bases, and 13 bases separated the two germline ends. CDR1 and CDR2 from the germline V gene are LNHDA and SQIVND (reference sequence). The CDR3 length is 13 residues. The DNA of the CDR3 is TGTGCCAGTAGCCGTGGGGCGGAATATGGCTACACCTTC. It is translated as CASSRGAEYGYTF.

This chain links TRBV5-6 with TRBJ2-7; D is perhaps TRBD2 (5 bases). CDR1 and CDR2 (germline): SGHDT, YYEEEE. V was clipped by 0 bases and J by 3 bases, with 10 bases between them. The length of the CDR3 is 14 residues. The CDR3 DNA follows: TGTGCCAGCAGCTTGGGGGCTAGCTTCTACGAGCAGTACTTC. Its translation: CASSLGASFYEQYF. The variable domain in full, with the rest retrieved from reference TRBV5-6 and TRBJ2-7, is DAGVTQSPTHLIKTRGQQVTLRCSPKSGHDTVSWYQQALGQGPQFIFQYYEEEERQRGNFPDRFSGHQFPNYSSELNVNALLLGDSALYLCASSLGASFYEQYFGPGTRLTVT.

This clone was seen only a few times. This chain joins TRBV2 and TRBJ2-3, with D possibly being TRBD1 (5 bases). The CDR3 runs to 15 residues. CDR1 is SNHLY and CDR2 is FYNNEI in the germline V gene. The V gene lost 3 bases and the J gene lost 2 bases, with 12 bases spanning the gap. CDR3: CASSEWQGDTDTQYF. The CDR3 DNA follows: TGTGCCAGCAGTGAGTGGCAGGGTGACACAGATACGCAGTATTTT.

In the case of this clone: A junction end diverges from the germline sequence, so it may reflect a read error. V and J are TRBV7-7 and TRBJ2-5; 13 bases align to TRBD2. CDR3 size: 16 residues. CDR1 and CDR2 (germline): SSHAT, FNYEAQ (reference sequence). The CDR3 region is CASSRLAGGPQETQYF. The CDR3 DNA reads TGTGCTAGCAGCCGACTAGCGGGGGGCCCCCAAGAGACCCAGTACTTC.

The count of this clone is one. The chain links TRBV2 to TRBJ2-1; the match to TRBD2 covers 9 bases. J was trimmed by 9 bases and V by 6 bases; bases with no gene match: 15. The germline CDR1 and CDR2 sequences are SNHLY and FYNNEI. This CDR3 is built from 16 residues. In nucleotides, the CDR3 is TGTGCCAGCAGGGATAGAAAGCGGGGGGAGGGTCGTGAGCAGTTCTTC. Amino acids: CASRDRKRGEGREQFF.

The chain joins TRBV29-1 to TRBJ2-5; 9 bases are a match to TRBD1. The CDR3 contains 14 residues. Per germline, CDR1 SQVTM and CDR2 ANQGSEA. Losses at the gene ends were 5 bases for V and 1 base for J; bases not matched to a gene: 5. This CDR3 is CSVTGTGFQETQYF. The CDR3 coding sequence is TGCAGCGTTACCGGGACAGGGTTCCAAGAGACCCAGTACTTC.

J is TRBJ2-1 and V is TRBV27; tentatively, D is TRBD2 (7 bases). Trimming took off 3 bases at V and 7 bases at J, with 28 bases between the two ends. CDR3 length: 19 amino acids. From germline, CDR1 is MNHEY and CDR2 SMNVEV (reference sequence). Here the CDR3 reads CASSFRQDRSGGKGNEQFF. The CDR3 region has the DNA TGTGCCAGCAGTTTTCGACAGGACCGTTCGGGGGGCAAGGGGAATGAGCAGTTCTTC.